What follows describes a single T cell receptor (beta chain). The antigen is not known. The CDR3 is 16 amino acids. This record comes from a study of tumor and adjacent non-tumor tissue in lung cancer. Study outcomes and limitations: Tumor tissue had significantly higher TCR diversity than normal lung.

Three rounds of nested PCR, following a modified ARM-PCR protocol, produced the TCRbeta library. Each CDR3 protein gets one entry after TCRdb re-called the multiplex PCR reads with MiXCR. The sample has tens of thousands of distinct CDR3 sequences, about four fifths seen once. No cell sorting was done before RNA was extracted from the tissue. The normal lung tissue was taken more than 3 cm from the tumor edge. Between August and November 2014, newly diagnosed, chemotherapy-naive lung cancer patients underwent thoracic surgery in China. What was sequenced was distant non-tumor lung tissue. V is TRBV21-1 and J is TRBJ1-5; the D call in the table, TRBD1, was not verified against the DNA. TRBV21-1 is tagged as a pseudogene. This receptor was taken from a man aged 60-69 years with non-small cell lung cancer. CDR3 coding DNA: TGTGCCAGCAGCAAAGTGGGCAGGGGGGACAATCAGCCCCAGCATTTT. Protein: CASSKVGRGDNQPQHF.